This is a list of T cell receptor beta chains from one sample in a study of blood T cell repertoires in COVID-19. Sequenced by immunoSEQ multiplex PCR; TCRdb stores in-frame clones only, minus some. The table has 150,000 to 200,000 clones, 80% to 95% seen once; the top ten hold 3.5% to 5%. The sequenced material came from peripheral blood. Every receptor here comes from a woman between 45 and 65 years old with acute or convalescent COVID-19. Both conserved end residues are part of each CDR3. A D gene is named only where the DNA matches it firmly. The listing skips clone size in some rows; elsewhere it reads once, few, many or a size class.

V gene: TRBV28
D gene: NA
clone size: NA
J gene: TRBJ1-6
CDR3 protein: CASSSPGGQGMNSPLHF
CDR3 DNA: TGTGCCAGCAGTTCCCCGGGGGGGCAGGGGATGAATTCACCCCTCCACTTT

V gene: TRBV2
D gene: NA
clone size: once
J gene: TRBJ1-1
CDR3 protein: CASSGNRNTEAFF
CDR3 DNA: TGTGCCAGCAGTGGCAACAGGAACACTGAAGCTTTCTTT

V gene: TRBV28
D gene: TRBD1
clone size: NA
J gene: TRBJ2-5
CDR3 protein: CASSLRGQVWRGTQYF
CDR3 DNA: TGTGCCAGCAGTTTACGCGGACAGGTGTGGAGAGGGACCCAGTACTTC

V gene: TRBV19
D gene: NA
clone size: NA
J gene: TRBJ2-3
CDR3 protein: CASSNRAQGPDTQYF
CDR3 DNA: TGTGCCAGTAGTAATAGGGCCCAGGGGCCGGATACGCAGTATTTT

V gene: TRBV18
D gene: NA
clone size: NA
J gene: TRBJ1-4
CDR3 protein: CASSPGRNEKLFF
CDR3 DNA: TGTGCCAGCTCACCAGGGCGTAATGAAAAACTGTTTTTT

V gene: TRBV7-8
D gene: NA
clone size: NA
J gene: TRBJ2-2
CDR3 protein: CASSLPGQFPGELFF
CDR3 DNA: TGTGCCAGCAGCTTACCCGGACAGTTTCCCGGGGAGCTGTTTTTT

V gene: TRBV9
D gene: NA
clone size: NA
J gene: TRBJ2-1
CDR3 protein: CASSAQGTFINEQFF
CDR3 DNA: TGTGCCAGCAGCGCCCAAGGGACTTTTATTAATGAGCAGTTCTTC

V gene: TRBV23-1
D gene: TRBD1
clone size: NA
J gene: TRBJ1-1
CDR3 protein: CASQKGGVGIGRNTEAFF
CDR3 DNA: TGCGCCAGCCAAAAAGGGGGCGTAGGTATAGGGAGGAACACTGAAGCTTTCTTT

V gene: TRBV7-9
D gene: NA
clone size: NA
J gene: TRBJ2-7
CDR3 protein: CASEWPGSYEQYF
CDR3 DNA: TGTGCCAGCGAATGGCCGGGTTCCTACGAGCAGTACTTC

V gene: TRBV6-6
D gene: TRBD2
clone size: once
J gene: TRBJ2-7
CDR3 protein: CATREAREQYF
CDR3 DNA: TGTGCCACTCGGGAGGCGCGGGAGCAGTACTTC

V gene: TRBV30
D gene: NA
clone size: once
J gene: TRBJ1-6
CDR3 protein: CAWDLTGPLHF
CDR3 DNA: TGTGCCTGGGACCTTACCGGACCCCTCCACTTT

V gene: TRBV19
D gene: TRBD1
clone size: NA
J gene: TRBJ1-6
CDR3 protein: CASSPGTGNNSPLHF
CDR3 DNA: TGTGCCAGTAGCCCCGGGACAGGAAATAATTCACCCCTCCACTTT

V gene: TRBV19
D gene: NA
clone size: NA
J gene: TRBJ1-6
CDR3 protein: CASSILGPRAGNSPLHF
CDR3 DNA: TGTGCCAGTAGTATCCTAGGGCCGCGAGCGGGTAATTCACCCCTCCACTTT

V gene: TRBV5-4
D gene: NA
clone size: NA
J gene: TRBJ2-1
CDR3 protein: CASSLVHPGSYNEQFF
CDR3 DNA: TGTGCCAGCAGCTTGGTACACCCAGGCTCCTATAATGAGCAGTTCTTC

V gene: TRBV3-1/TRBV3-2
D gene: NA
clone size: NA
J gene: TRBJ2-2
CDR3 protein: CASIAGSGELFF
CDR3 DNA: TGTGCCAGCATTGCGGGGTCCGGGGAGCTGTTTTTT

V gene: TRBV6-6
D gene: TRBD1
clone size: NA
J gene: TRBJ2-7
CDR3 protein: CASSRTGGFYEQYF
CDR3 DNA: TGTGCCAGCAGTCGGACAGGGGGCTTCTACGAGCAGTACTTC

V gene: TRBV10-3
D gene: NA
clone size: NA
J gene: TRBJ1-2
CDR3 protein: CAISQTTANYGYTF
CDR3 DNA: TGTGCCATCAGTCAGACGACAGCTAACTATGGCTACACCTTC

V gene: TRBV19
D gene: NA
clone size: NA
J gene: TRBJ1-1
CDR3 protein: CASRLAGYAFF
CDR3 DNA: TGTGCCAGTAGGCTTGCAGGGTACGCTTTCTTT

V gene: TRBV30
D gene: TRBD1
clone size: NA
J gene: TRBJ1-6
CDR3 protein: CAWSLAGGFRDSPLHF
CDR3 DNA: TGTGCCTGGAGTCTGGCAGGGGGCTTTAGGGATTCACCCCTCCACTTT

V gene: TRBV5-8
D gene: TRBD1
clone size: once
J gene: TRBJ2-3
CDR3 protein: CASSRQGNTDTQYF
CDR3 DNA: TGTGCCAGCAGCAGACAGGGAAACACAGATACGCAGTATTTT

V gene: TRBV5-1
D gene: NA
clone size: few
J gene: TRBJ2-3
CDR3 protein: CASSLDGQLHTDTQYF
CDR3 DNA: TGCGCCAGCAGCTTAGACGGACAGTTACACACAGATACGCAGTATTTT